This is a list of T cell receptor beta chains from one sample in a study of blood T cell repertoires in COVID-19. The table came from immunoSEQ multiplex PCR; TCRdb's copy has only in-frame clones and leaves some out. The table has roughly 200,000 clones, 75% to 85% seen once. Sequencing used peripheral blood. Receptor source: a man aged 55 to 70 with acute or convalescent COVID-19. The CDR3 runs from the conserved cysteine through the conserved F or W. Each record gives: V gene, clone size, D gene, J gene, CDR3 protein, CDR3 DNA. A D gene is named only where the DNA matches it firmly. Clone size appears in some rows only: once, few, many, or a class for an expanded clone.

v_gene: TRBV6-6; abundance: -; d_gene: -; j_gene: TRBJ1-3; CDR3aa: CASSSQVSGNTIYF; CDR3nt: TGTGCCAGCTCCTCGCAGGTCTCTGGAAACACCATATATTTT
v_gene: TRBV4-2; abundance: -; d_gene: TRBD2; j_gene: TRBJ2-3; CDR3aa: CASSQDPSGGASTDTQYF; CDR3nt: TGTGCCAGCAGCCAAGATCCTAGCGGGGGGGCTAGCACAGATACGCAGTATTTT
v_gene: TRBV5-1; abundance: -; d_gene: TRBD1; j_gene: TRBJ1-1; CDR3aa: CASSLEQGAGAFF; CDR3nt: TGCGCCAGCAGCTTGGAACAGGGGGCCGGAGCTTTCTTT
v_gene: TRBV19; abundance: -; d_gene: -; j_gene: TRBJ1-2; CDR3aa: CASSIREYGYTF; CDR3nt: TGTGCCAGTAGTATTCGGGAGTATGGCTACACCTTC
v_gene: TRBV25-1; abundance: -; d_gene: TRBD1; j_gene: TRBJ2-5; CDR3aa: CASSETGALETQYF; CDR3nt: TGTGCCAGCAGTGAAACAGGGGCATTGGAGACCCAGTACTTC
v_gene: TRBV12-5; abundance: -; d_gene: TRBD2; j_gene: TRBJ2-1; CDR3aa: CASALSGGSYNEQFF; CDR3nt: TGTGCTAGTGCCCTCAGCGGGGGGTCGTACAATGAGCAGTTCTTC
v_gene: TRBV9; abundance: -; d_gene: TRBD2; j_gene: TRBJ2-1; CDR3aa: CASSARGDSYNEQFF; CDR3nt: TGTGCCAGCAGCGCCCGGGGGGACTCCTACAATGAGCAGTTCTTC
v_gene: TRBV2; abundance: -; d_gene: TRBD1; j_gene: TRBJ1-2; CDR3aa: CASSRTGGASHGYTF; CDR3nt: TGTGCCAGCAGCCGGACAGGGGGCGCGTCCCATGGCTACACCTTC
v_gene: TRBV3-1/TRBV3-2; abundance: -; d_gene: -; j_gene: TRBJ2-3; CDR3aa: CASSQGMTVTYTDTQYF; CDR3nt: TGTGCCAGCAGCCAAGGGATGACAGTTACATACACAGATACGCAGTATTTT
v_gene: TRBV4-2; abundance: -; d_gene: TRBD2; j_gene: TRBJ2-1; CDR3aa: CASSQDPASGADEQFF; CDR3nt: TGTGCCAGCAGCCAAGATCCGGCTAGCGGGGCCGATGAGCAGTTCTTC
v_gene: TRBV28; abundance: -; d_gene: -; j_gene: TRBJ1-5; CDR3aa: CASSLSGTPTTHQPQHF; CDR3nt: TGTGCCAGCAGTTTATCGGGGACACCTACAACTCATCAGCCCCAGCATTTT
v_gene: TRBV7-6; abundance: -; d_gene: -; j_gene: TRBJ2-4; CDR3aa: CASSPKLSENTQYF; CDR3nt: TGTGCCAGCAGCCCTAAATTAAGCGAAAACACTCAGTACTTC
v_gene: TRBV7-4; abundance: medium-sized; d_gene: -; j_gene: TRBJ1-2; CDR3aa: CASSLVAVDGYTF; CDR3nt: TGTGCCAGCAGCTTAGTAGCGGTGGATGGCTACACCTTC
v_gene: TRBV4-1; abundance: once; d_gene: -; j_gene: TRBJ1-6; CDR3aa: CASSSVIGPPYPPLHF; CDR3nt: TGCGCCAGCAGCTCCGTGATTGGGCCACCTTACCCACCCCTCCACTTT
v_gene: TRBV19; abundance: -; d_gene: -; j_gene: TRBJ1-4; CDR3aa: CATSTRVAPNEKLFF; CDR3nt: TGTGCCACCTCAACCAGGGTGGCGCCTAATGAAAAACTGTTTTTT
v_gene: TRBV7-9; abundance: many; d_gene: -; j_gene: TRBJ1-1; CDR3aa: CASSLGQVGMNTEAFF; CDR3nt: TGTGCCAGCAGCTTAGGACAGGTGGGGATGAACACTGAAGCTTTCTTT
v_gene: TRBV11-2; abundance: -; d_gene: TRBD1; j_gene: TRBJ2-6; CDR3aa: CASSADNRGRSGANVLTF; CDR3nt: TGTGCCAGCAGCGCGGATAACAGGGGGCGCTCTGGGGCCAACGTCCTGACTTTC
v_gene: TRBV9; abundance: -; d_gene: TRBD2; j_gene: TRBJ2-7; CDR3aa: CASSLAGGSYEQYF; CDR3nt: TGTGCCAGCAGCTTAGCGGGGGGGTCCTACGAGCAGTACTTC
v_gene: TRBV27; abundance: -; d_gene: TRBD1; j_gene: TRBJ1-5; CDR3aa: CASSRRQGLDNQPQHF; CDR3nt: TGTGCCAGCAGTCGAAGACAGGGTCTTGACAATCAGCCCCAGCATTTT
v_gene: TRBV30; abundance: few; d_gene: -; j_gene: TRBJ1-6; CDR3aa: CAWTGVGGGFSPLHF; CDR3nt: TGTGCCTGGACTGGGGTGGGGGGTGGTTTTTCACCCCTCCACTTT